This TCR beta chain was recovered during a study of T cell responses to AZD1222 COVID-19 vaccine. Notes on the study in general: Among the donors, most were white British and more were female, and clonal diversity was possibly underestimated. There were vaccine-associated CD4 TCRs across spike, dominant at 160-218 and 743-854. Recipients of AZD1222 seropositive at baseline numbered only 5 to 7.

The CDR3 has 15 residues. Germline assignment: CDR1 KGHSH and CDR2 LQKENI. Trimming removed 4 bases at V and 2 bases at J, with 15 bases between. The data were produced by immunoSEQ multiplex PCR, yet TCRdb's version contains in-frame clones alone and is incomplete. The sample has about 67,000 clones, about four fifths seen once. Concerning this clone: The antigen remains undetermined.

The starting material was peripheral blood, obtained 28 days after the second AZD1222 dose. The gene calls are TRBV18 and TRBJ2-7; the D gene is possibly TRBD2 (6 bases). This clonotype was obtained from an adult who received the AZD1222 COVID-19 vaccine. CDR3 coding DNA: TGTGCCAGCTCACTCGATAGTGGAGGGGCCTACGAGCAGTACTTC. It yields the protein CASSLDSGGAYEQYF. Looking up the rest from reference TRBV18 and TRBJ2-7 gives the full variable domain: NAGVMQNPRHLVRRRGQEARLRCSPMKGHSHVYWYRQLPEEGLKFMVYLQKENIIDESGMPKERFSAEFPKEGPSILRIQQVVRGDSAAYFCASSLDSGGAYEQYFGPGTRLTVT.